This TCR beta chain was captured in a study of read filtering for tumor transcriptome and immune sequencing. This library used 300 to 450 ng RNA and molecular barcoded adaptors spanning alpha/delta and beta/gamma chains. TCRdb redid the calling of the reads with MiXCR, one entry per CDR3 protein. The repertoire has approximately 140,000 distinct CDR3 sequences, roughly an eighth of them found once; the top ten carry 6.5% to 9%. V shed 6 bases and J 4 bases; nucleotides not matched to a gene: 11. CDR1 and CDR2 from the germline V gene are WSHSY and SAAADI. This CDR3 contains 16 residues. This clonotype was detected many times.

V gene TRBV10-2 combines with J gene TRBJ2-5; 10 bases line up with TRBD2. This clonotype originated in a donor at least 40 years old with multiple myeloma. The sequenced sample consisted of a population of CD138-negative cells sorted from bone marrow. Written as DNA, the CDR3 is TGCGCCAGCAGAGATTGGGCTAGCGGGAGTGGAGAGACCCAGTACTTC. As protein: CASRDWASGSGETQYF.